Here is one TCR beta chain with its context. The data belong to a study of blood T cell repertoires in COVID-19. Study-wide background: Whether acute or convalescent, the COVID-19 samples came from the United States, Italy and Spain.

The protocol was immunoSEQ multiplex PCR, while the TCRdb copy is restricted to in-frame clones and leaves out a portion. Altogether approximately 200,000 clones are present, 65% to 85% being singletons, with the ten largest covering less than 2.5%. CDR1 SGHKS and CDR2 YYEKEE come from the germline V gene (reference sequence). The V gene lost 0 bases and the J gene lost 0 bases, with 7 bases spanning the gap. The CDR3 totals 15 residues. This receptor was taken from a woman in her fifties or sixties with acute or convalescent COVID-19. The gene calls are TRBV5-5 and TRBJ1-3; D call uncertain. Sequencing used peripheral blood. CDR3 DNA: TGTGCCAGCAGCTTGGCCTGGCACTCTGGAAACACCATATATTTT. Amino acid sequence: CASSLAWHSGNTIYF. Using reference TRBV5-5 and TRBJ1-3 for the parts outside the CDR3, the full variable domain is DAGVTQSPTHLIKTRGQQVTLRCSPISGHKSVSWYQQVLGQGPQFIFQYYEKEERGRGNFPDRFSARQFPNYSSELNVNALLLGDSALYLCASSLAWHSGNTIYFGEGSWLTVV.